The clone carrying this TCR beta chain occurred a few times. Its antigen is still unknown. Germline V CDR1 and CDR2: LGHNA, YSLEER. This CDR3 is 17 amino acids long. V was pared by 1 base and J by 7 bases, with 20 bases between. This specimen comes from a study of blood T cells in healthy people across ages. Study in general: Every two T cells gave about one barcoded beta molecule via template switching.

With a J-beta primer mix and a sample-barcoded 5' primer, a second PCR ran about 6 to 11 cycles. TCRdb analysed the 5' RACE reads with MiXCR anew, one entry per CDR3 protein. Of roughly 830,000 distinct CDR3 sequences in the sample, approximately 67% were seen once. The study recruited healthy Caucasian donors from Russia who were aged about 6 to 95. Each donor had 7.5 to 10 milliliters of peripheral blood drawn. Study-wide points: Relative to aged donors, long-lived donors carried more naive CD4+ cells and displayed higher diversity.

The sample consisted of blood. The receptor was isolated from a man under 40 in good health. The V gene is TRBV4-3, the J gene TRBJ2-1; TRBD2 is a possible D gene (5 bases). CDR3 sequence reads: CASSQAGIAVGWNEQFF. The CDR3 DNA follows: TGCGCCAGCAGCCAAGCGGGAATAGCAGTGGGCTGGAATGAGCAGTTCTTC.